The source of this T cell receptor beta chain is a study of CD8 T cells in ankylosing spondylitis (dated by TCRdb to the late 2010s). About the study as a whole: The study set out to find disease-linked TCR variants by profiling T cell receptor beta repertoires in ankylosing spondylitis patients and healthy donors. Samples of peripheral blood were taken, and for ankylosing spondylitis patients, synovial fluid was collected as well. The whole study cohort included under 140 healthy donors and 20 to 25 ankylosing spondylitis patients.

TCRdb lists the instrument as Illumina HiSeq 2500. Quantitative 5'-RACE with molecular barcodes was used to prepare TCR beta libraries. Regarding the original processing steps: To identify disease-linked TCR variants, a new computational method was used, one built on a probabilistic model of VDJ rearrangement. In-frame beta chains were kept once TCRdb had trimmed the public reads at Q25 with fastp and called clones with MiXCR. A single entry per CDR3 protein holds the most common genes and DNA from its merged rows. The V and J calls follow TCRdb's processing rather than the paper's. Within this sample are roughly 180,000 distinct CDR3 sequences, with roughly 10% of them counted one time only. The top ten constitute more than 12% of the sample. Of note for this clonotype: This receptor's antigen is unknown. No base qualities exist here, and no much larger clone lies one base off it.

Here is what the overall study found, with its caveats: Some motif variants were previously reported in synovial fluid and blood of reactive arthritis patients, suggesting common disease-initiation mechanisms. Blood from ankylosing spondylitis patients appeared to be characterized by a TCR beta motif made up of several highly homologous amino acid variants. According to the report, matched synovial fluid samples from ankylosing spondylitis patients were significantly enriched for the disease-linked clones. In peripheral blood, the disease-linked clones were found at relatively low frequencies and had a CD8+ phenotype.

The sequencing input was blood, either unsorted or a sorted T cell fraction (not recorded which). The TCR sequence derives from a female donor with ankylosing spondylitis or in good health (not recorded which).

The sequenced DNA: TGTGCCACCAGCAGGCGGTACCAAGAGACCCAGTACTTC. Its protein is CATSRRYQETQYF. The sequence joins TRBV15 to TRBJ2-5; too little of a D gene remains to name it. V loses 3 bases, J loses 0 bases, and the germline ends lie 5 bases apart. CDR1 LNHNV and CDR2 YYDKDF are derived from the germline V gene (reference sequence). The CDR3 contains 13 residues, cysteine and phenylalanine counted. The sequence is cut down to CDR3 DNA, 39 bases in frame from base 1.